The 10 T cell receptor beta chains below come from one sample, sequenced in a study of T cells in narcolepsy. Profiled with immunoSEQ multiplex PCR; TCRdb holds only in-frame clones, not every one. The table includes fewer than 15,000 clones, 85% to 90% detected once. Sample: CD45RA- memory CD4+ T cells from PBMCs. These receptors were collected from a human donor with narcolepsy.

The rearrangement links TRBV7-2 to TRBJ2-5; 12 bases align to TRBD2. CDR3 length: 16 amino acids. V trimming: 0 bases; J trimming: 4 bases; junction bases outside the gene matches: 3. CDR1 SGHTA and CDR2 FQGNSA come from the germline V gene. The chain's CDR3 is CASSLAALAGGETQYF. In DNA form, the CDR3 reads TGTGCCAGCAGCTTAGCAGCACTAGCGGGAGGAGAGACCCAGTACTTC.

This chain joins TRBV7-8 and TRBJ1-2; no clear D gene. V lost 0 bases and J 7 bases, leaving 15 bases between the germline ends. This CDR3 spans 15 amino acids. Germline CDR1 and CDR2: SGHVS and FQNEAQ. The CDR3 sequence is CASSLAPGSQLGYTF. CDR3 coding DNA: TGTGCCAGCAGCTTAGCCCCAGGCTCGCAGCTTGGCTACACCTTC.

V usage is TRBV9 and J usage is TRBJ2-3, with 11 bases fitting TRBD2. The CDR3 loop spans 15 amino acids. The V gene's germline CDR1 is SGDLS and CDR2 YYNGEE. Trimming took 3 bases from V and 3 from J; bases not matched to a gene: 3. CDR3 nucleotide sequence: TGTGCCAGCAGCGCTAGCGGGAGGCCTACAGATACGCAGTATTTT. Translation gives CASSASGRPTDTQYF.

The J gene is TRBJ1-1, the V gene TRBV27; 10 positions agree with TRBD1. Germline loops: CDR1 MNHEY, CDR2 SMNVEV (reference sequence). CDR3 length equals 14 residues. V was clipped by 8 bases and J by 1 base; unmatched bases: 4. CDR3 in DNA: TGTGCCAGCGGGACAGGGGATCCGAACACTGAAGCTTTCTTT. As protein: CASGTGDPNTEAFF.

This sequence joins TRBV5-1 and TRBJ2-1, with D perhaps TRBD2 (6 bases). In germline, CDR1 is SGHRS, CDR2 YFSETQ. The CDR3 contains 15 residues. The V gene lost 2 bases and the J gene lost 4 bases, with 13 bases spanning the gap. DNA of the CDR3: TGCGCCAGCAGCTTTAATAGCGGCGAGTACAATGAGCAGTTCTTC. It is translated as CASSFNSGEYNEQFF.

The V call is TRBV29-1, the J call TRBJ2-7; TRBD2 is a possible D gene (5 bases). CDR1 is SQVTM and CDR2 is ANQGSEA in the germline V gene. This CDR3 is built from 12 residues. V lost 4 bases and J lost 0, with 7 bases in between. In DNA, the CDR3 is TGCAGCGTTGCGGGGAGCTCCTACGAGCAGTACTTC. Protein: CSVAGSSYEQYF.

The chain uses TRBV30 and TRBJ1-3; unclear D gene. V was trimmed by 1 base and J by 3 bases, leaving 7 bases between them. The CDR3 length is 13 residues. CDR1 and CDR2 (germline): GTSNPN, SVGIG (reference sequence). In DNA form, the CDR3 reads TGTGCCTGGAGTGGGACTTTTGGAAACACCATATATTTT. Its protein is CAWSGTFGNTIYF.

The V and J genes are TRBV6-1 and TRBJ2-2, with 7 nucleotides matching TRBD2. V was pared by 4 bases and J by 2 bases, with 10 bases of the junction left unmatched. Germline lookup yields CDR1 MNHNS and CDR2 SASEGT. The CDR3 has 17 amino acids. The CDR3 DNA reads as TGTGCCAGCAGTGGCCGGAGGACTAGTCAAAACACCGGGGAGCTGTTTTTT. This encodes CASSGRRTSQNTGELFF.

The chain employs TRBV9 and TRBJ2-1, with no clear D. Germline V CDR1 and CDR2: SGDLS, YYNGEE. V lost 0 bases to trimming and J lost 3 bases, with 13 bases between them. The CDR3 spans 16 residues. The CDR3 loop reads CASSVGSDPNYNEQFF. The CDR3 coding sequence is TGTGCCAGCAGCGTAGGGAGCGACCCTAACTACAATGAGCAGTTCTTC.

The CDR3 DNA reads as TGTGCCAGCAGGACCCAAGGGTGGGGACAGGGCACTGAAGCTTTCTTT. Protein: CASRTQGWGQGTEAFF. The chain links TRBV28 to TRBJ1-1; 9 nucleotides align to TRBD1. This CDR3 has 16 residues. Per germline, CDR1 MDHEN and CDR2 SYDVKM. The trim removed 6 bases at V and 4 bases at J, leaving 12 bases unmatched.